Each of the 6 T cell receptor beta chains below was sequenced from the same sample in a study of CD8 T cells in ankylosing spondylitis (dated 2017 in TCRdb). Study-wide findings and limitations: A TCR beta motif made up of several highly homologous amino acid variants appeared to be characteristic of blood from ankylosing spondylitis patients.

These receptors have no known antigen. The library was built by means of 5' RACE. Data came from an Illumina HiSeq 2500. The raw public reads went through TCRdb reprocessing: fastp at Q25, MiXCR clone calling, in-frame beta chains kept. Rows with one shared CDR3 protein collapse into an entry with the most common genes and DNA. For this sample the table gives fewer than 550,000 distinct CDR3 sequences, of which approximately 5.3% were detected only once. Of the sample, around 3.4% is held by the ten largest clones. The sequencing sample was made of blood, either unsorted or a sorted T cell fraction (not recorded which). These receptor sequences come from a male donor with ankylosing spondylitis.

This chain joins TRBV29-1 and TRBJ2-2; 11 bases align to TRBD2. The CDR3 sequence is 15 residues long. After removal of 4 bases from V and 5 bases from J, the junction contained 6 bases not matched to a gene. Germline CDR1 reads SQVTM; CDR2 reads ANQGSEA. DNA of the CDR3: TGCAGCGTTGCACTAGCGGGAGCGATGACCGGGGAGCTGTTTTTT. Its protein product is CSVALAGAMTGELFF.

This clonotype was seen ten or more times. V is TRBV6-2 or TRBV6-3 and J is TRBJ2-7; tentatively, D is TRBD2 (5 bases). V lost 5 bases and J 2 bases, leaving 16 bases between the germline ends. In germline, CDR1 is MNHEY, CDR2 SVGEGT. The CDR3 totals 15 residues. CDR3 protein: CASSIHGGRPYEQYF. CDR3 coding DNA: TGTGCCAGCAGTATCCACGGTGGGAGACCCTACGAGCAGTACTTC.

This clonotype came up many times. This chain joins TRBV5-1 and TRBJ1-1; D call uncertain. V was trimmed by 2 bases and J by 4 bases, leaving 12 bases between them. The CDR3 loop spans 14 amino acids. The V gene's germline CDR1 is SGHRS and CDR2 YFSETQ. The CDR3 region is CASSFRTWGTEAFF. The CDR3 DNA sequence: TGCGCCAGCAGCTTTAGGACCTGGGGCACTGAAGCTTTCTTT.

This clonotype was counted at least ten times. The V call is TRBV4-2, the J call TRBJ2-7; unclear D gene. Germline lookup yields CDR1 LGHNA and CDR2 YNFKEQ. This CDR3 comprises 12 residues. The germline V and J ends were trimmed by 3 bases and 1 base, with 4 bases remaining between them. CDR3 amino acids: CASSHGSYEQYF. The CDR3 bases are TGTGCCAGCAGCCATGGGTCCTACGAGCAGTACTTC.

Notes on this clonotype: A much larger clone differs from this one at a single base, so this may be a read error. This chain links TRBV9 with TRBJ1-1; 7 nucleotides line up with TRBD1. The ends lost 4 bases at V and 8 bases at J; junction bases unmatched: 5. Per germline, CDR1 SGDLS and CDR2 YYNGEE. The CDR3 totals 12 residues. CDR3 in amino acids: CASSHRQGEAFF. The DNA of the CDR3 is TGTGCCAGCAGCCACAGACAGGGAGAAGCTTTCTTT.

This clonotype has just a few counts. CDR3 sequence: CASSQAHNQPQHF. CDR3 DNA: TGTGCCAGCAGCCAAGCCCACAATCAGCCCCAGCATTTT. The gene calls are TRBV4-2 and TRBJ1-5; D remains ambiguous. Trimming removed 1 base from V and 3 bases from J, with 4 bases in between. In germline, CDR1 is LGHNA, CDR2 YNFKEQ. The CDR3 has 13 residues.